This TCR beta chain was observed in a study of blood T cell repertoires in COVID-19. Study-wide context: Italy, Spain and the United States were the sources of the convalescent and acute COVID-19 samples.

Germline V gene sequence: CDR1 MGHRA, CDR2 YSYEKL. This CDR3 is 15 amino acids long. The J segment lost 2 bases and the V segment lost 0 bases, leaving 0 bases of the junction unmatched. In the study's own analysis: Quantification of nucleated cells was approximated via reference gene primer amplification. Profiled with immunoSEQ multiplex PCR; TCRdb holds only in-frame clones, not every one. V and J calls and clone size are copied from that table; D and trimming were computed from the DNA. The table includes 250,000 to 350,000 clones, about 88% detected once. This clone was counted a single time. The chain carries TRBV4-1 and TRBJ2-7; 11 nucleotides agree with TRBD2. Sequenced input: peripheral blood. The receptor's source is a woman between 25 and 40 years old with COVID-19, enrolled during active disease. The CDR3 DNA reads TGCGCCAGCAGCCAAGAACTAGCGGGGGCCTACGAGCAGTACTTC. As protein: CASSQELAGAYEQYF.